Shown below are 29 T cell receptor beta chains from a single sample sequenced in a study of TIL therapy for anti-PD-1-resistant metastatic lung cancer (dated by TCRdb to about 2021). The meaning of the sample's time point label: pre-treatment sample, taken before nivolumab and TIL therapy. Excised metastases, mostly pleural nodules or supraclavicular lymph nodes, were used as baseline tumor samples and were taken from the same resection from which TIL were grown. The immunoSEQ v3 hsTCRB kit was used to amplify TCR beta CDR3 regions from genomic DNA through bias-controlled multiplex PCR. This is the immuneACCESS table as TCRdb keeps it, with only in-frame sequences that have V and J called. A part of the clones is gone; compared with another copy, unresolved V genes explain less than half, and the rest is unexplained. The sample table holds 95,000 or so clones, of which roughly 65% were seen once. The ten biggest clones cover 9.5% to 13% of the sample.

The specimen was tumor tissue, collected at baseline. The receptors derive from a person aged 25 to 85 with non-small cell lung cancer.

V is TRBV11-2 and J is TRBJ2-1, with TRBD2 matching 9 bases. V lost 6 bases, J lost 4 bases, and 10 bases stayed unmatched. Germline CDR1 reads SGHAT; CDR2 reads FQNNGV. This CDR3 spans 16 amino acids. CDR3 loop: CASSRELLAGYNEQFF. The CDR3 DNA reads TGTGCCAGCAGTCGCGAACTTCTAGCGGGGTACAATGAGCAGTTCTTC. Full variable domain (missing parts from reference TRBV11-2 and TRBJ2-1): EAGVAQSPRYKIIEKRQSVAFWCNPISGHATLYWYQQILGQGPKLLIQFQNNGVVDDSQLPKDRFSAERLKGVDSTLKIQPAKLEDSAVYLCASSRELLAGYNEQFFGPGTRLTVL.

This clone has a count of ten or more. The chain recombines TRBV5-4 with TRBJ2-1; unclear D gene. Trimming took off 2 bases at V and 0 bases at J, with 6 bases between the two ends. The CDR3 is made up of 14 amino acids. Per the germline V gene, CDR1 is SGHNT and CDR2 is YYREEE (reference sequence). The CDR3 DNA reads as TGTGCCAGCAGCTTAGGTGGCTCCTACAATGAGCAGTTCTTC. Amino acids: CASSLGGSYNEQFF.

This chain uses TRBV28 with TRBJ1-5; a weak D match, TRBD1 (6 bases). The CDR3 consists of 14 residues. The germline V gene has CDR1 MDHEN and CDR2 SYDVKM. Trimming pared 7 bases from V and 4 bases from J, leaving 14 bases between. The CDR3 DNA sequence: TGTGCCAGCACAGGGGCGTGGGGTAATCAGCCCCAGCATTTT. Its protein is CASTGAWGNQPQHF.

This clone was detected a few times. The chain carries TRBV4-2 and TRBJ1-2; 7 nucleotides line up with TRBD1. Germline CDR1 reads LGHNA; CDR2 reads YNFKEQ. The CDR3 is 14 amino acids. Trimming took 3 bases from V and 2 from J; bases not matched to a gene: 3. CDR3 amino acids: CASSQGTANYGYTF. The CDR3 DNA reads TGTGCCAGCAGCCAGGGGACAGCGAACTATGGCTACACCTTC.

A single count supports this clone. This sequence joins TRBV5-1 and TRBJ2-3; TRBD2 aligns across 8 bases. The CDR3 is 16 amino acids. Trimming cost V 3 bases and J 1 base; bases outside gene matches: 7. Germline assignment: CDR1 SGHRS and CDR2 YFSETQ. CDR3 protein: CASSSGELAGTDTQYF. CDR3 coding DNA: TGCGCCAGCAGCTCAGGGGAACTAGCGGGCACAGATACGCAGTATTTT.

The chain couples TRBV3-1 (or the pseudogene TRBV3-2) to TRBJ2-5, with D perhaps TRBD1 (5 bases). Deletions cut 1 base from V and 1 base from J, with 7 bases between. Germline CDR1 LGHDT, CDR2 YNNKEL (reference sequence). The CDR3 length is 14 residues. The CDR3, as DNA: TGTGCCAGCAGCCAAGTAGGGGTCCAAGAGACCCAGTACTTC. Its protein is CASSQVGVQETQYF.

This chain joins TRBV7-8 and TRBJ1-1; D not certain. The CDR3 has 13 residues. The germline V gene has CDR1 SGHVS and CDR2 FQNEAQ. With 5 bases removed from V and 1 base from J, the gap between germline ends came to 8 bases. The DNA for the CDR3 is TGTGCCAGCAGCCCCTGGACGAACACTGAAGCTTTCTTT. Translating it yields CASSPWTNTEAFF.

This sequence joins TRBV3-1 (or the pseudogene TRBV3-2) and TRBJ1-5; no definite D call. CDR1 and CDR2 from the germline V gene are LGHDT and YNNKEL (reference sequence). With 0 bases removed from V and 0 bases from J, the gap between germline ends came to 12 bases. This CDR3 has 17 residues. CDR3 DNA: TGTGCCAGCAGCCAAGATAGGACCGACGTTAGCAATCAGCCCCAGCATTTT. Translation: CASSQDRTDVSNQPQHF.

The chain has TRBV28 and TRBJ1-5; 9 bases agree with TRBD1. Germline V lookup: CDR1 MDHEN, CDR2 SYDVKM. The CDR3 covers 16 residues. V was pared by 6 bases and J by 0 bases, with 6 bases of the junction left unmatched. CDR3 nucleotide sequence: TGTGCCAGCAGACAACCGGGACAGGGTAGCAATCAGCCCCAGCATTTT. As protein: CASRQPGQGSNQPQHF.

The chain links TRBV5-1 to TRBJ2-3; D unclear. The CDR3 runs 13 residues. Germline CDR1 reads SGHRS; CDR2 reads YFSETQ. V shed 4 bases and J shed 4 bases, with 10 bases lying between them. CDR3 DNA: TGCGCCAGCAGCCTAGGAGCACCAGATACGCAGTATTTT. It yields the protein CASSLGAPDTQYF.

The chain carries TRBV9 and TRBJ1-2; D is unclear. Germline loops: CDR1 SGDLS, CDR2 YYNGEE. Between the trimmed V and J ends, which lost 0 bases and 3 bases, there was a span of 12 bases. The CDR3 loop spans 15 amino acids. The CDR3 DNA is TGTGCCAGCAGCGTAGACCAGACAATGGACTATGGCTACACCTTC. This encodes CASSVDQTMDYGYTF.

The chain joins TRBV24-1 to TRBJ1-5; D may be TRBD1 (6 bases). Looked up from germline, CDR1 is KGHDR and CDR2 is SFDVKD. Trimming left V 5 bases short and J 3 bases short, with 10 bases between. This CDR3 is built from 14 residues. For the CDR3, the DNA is TGTGCCACCAGTGTCAGGGGTTTCAATCAGCCCCAGCATTTT. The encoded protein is CATSVRGFNQPQHF.

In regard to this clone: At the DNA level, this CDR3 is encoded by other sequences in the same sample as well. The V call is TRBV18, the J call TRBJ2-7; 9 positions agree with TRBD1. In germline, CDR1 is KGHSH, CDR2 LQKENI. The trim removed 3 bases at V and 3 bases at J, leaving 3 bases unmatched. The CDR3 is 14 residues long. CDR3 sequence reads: CASSPRQGVYEQYF. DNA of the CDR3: TGTGCCAGCTCACCGCGACAGGGGGTCTACGAGCAGTACTTC.

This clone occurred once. This chain's CDR3 is CASSSGIYSYEQYF. The DNA for the CDR3 is TGTGCCAGCAGTTCCGGGATCTACTCCTACGAGCAGTACTTC. The chain has TRBV28 and TRBJ2-7; D might be TRBD2 (5 bases). Per the germline V gene, CDR1 is MDHEN and CDR2 is SYDVKM. The CDR3 totals 14 residues. The ends were cut back, 4 bases at V and 0 bases at J, with 10 bases in the middle.

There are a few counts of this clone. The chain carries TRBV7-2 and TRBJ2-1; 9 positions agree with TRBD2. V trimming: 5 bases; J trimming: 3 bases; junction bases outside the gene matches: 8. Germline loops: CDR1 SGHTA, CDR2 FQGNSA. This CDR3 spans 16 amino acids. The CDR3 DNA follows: TGTGCCAGCAGCATACATAGCGGGAGCAGCTACAATGAGCAGTTCTTC. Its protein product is CASSIHSGSSYNEQFF.

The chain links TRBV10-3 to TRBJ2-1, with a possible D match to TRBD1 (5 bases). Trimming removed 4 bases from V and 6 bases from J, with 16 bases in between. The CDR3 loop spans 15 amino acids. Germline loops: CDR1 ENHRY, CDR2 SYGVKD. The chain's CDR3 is CAISVSKGKSNEQFF. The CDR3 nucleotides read TGTGCCATCAGTGTCTCGAAGGGGAAAAGCAATGAGCAGTTCTTC.

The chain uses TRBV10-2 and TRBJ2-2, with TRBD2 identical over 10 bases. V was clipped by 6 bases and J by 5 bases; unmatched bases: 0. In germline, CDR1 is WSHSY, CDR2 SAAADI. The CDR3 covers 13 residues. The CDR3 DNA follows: TGCGCCAGCAGGGGACTAGCGACCGGGGAGCTGTTTTTT. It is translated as CASRGLATGELFF.

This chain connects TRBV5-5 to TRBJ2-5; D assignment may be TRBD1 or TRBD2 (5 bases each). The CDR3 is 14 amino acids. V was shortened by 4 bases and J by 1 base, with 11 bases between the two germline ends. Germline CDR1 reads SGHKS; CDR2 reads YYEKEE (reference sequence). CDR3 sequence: CASSGTGTQETQYF. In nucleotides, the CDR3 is TGTGCCAGCAGCGGGACCGGGACCCAAGAGACCCAGTACTTC. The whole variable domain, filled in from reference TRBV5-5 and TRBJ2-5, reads DAGVTQSPTHLIKTRGQQVTLRCSPISGHKSVSWYQQVLGQGPQFIFQYYEKEERGRGNFPDRFSARQFPNYSSELNVNALLLGDSALYLCASSGTGTQETQYFGPGTRLLVL.

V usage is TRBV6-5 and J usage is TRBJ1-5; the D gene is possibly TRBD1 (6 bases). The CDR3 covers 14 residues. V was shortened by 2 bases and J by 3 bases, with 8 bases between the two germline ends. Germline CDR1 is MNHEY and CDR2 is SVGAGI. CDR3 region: CASSYGQYNQPQHF. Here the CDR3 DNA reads TGTGCCAGCAGTTACGGACAGTACAATCAGCCCCAGCATTTT.

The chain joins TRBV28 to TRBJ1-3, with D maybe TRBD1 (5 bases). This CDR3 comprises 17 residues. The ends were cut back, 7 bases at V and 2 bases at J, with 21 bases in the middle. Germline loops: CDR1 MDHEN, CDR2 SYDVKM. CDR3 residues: CASTYPSARDPGNTIYF. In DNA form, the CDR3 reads TGTGCCAGCACCTACCCCTCTGCCAGGGATCCTGGAAACACCATATATTTT.

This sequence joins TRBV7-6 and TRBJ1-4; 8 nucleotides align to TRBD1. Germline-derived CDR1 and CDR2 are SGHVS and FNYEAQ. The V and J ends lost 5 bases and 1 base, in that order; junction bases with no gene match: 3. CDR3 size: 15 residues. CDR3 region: CASSPGQGTNEKLFF. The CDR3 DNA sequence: TGTGCCAGCAGCCCTGGACAGGGAACTAATGAAAAACTGTTTTTT.

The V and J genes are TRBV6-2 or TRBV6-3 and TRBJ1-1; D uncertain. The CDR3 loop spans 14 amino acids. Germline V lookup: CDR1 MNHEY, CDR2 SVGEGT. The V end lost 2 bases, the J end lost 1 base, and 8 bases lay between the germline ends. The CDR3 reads CASSYPGENTEAFF. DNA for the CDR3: TGTGCCAGCAGTTACCCGGGAGAGAACACTGAAGCTTTCTTT.

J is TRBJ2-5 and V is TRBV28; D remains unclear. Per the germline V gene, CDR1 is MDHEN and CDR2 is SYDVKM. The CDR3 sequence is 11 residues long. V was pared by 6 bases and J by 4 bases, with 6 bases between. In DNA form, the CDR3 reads TGTGCCAGCAGGACCCGAGAGACCCAGTACTTC. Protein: CASRTRETQYF.

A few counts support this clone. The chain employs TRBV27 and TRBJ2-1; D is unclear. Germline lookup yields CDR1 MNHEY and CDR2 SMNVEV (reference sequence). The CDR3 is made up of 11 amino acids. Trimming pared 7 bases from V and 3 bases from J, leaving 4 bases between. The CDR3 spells CASTDYNEQFF. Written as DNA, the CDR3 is TGTGCCAGCACCGACTACAATGAGCAGTTCTTC.

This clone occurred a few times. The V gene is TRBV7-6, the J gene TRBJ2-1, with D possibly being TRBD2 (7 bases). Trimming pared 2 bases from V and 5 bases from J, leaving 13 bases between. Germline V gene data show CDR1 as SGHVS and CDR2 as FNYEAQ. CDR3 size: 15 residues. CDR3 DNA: TGTGCCAGCAGCTTAAGTGGGAGGGGGGACAATGAGCAGTTCTTC. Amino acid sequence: CASSLSGRGDNEQFF. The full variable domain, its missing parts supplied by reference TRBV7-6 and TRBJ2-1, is GAGVSQSPRYKVTKRGQDVALRCDPISGHVSLYWYRQALGQGPEFLTYFNYEAQQDKSGLPNDRFSAERPEGSISTLTIQRTEQRDSAMYRCASSLSGRGDNEQFFGPGTRLTVL.

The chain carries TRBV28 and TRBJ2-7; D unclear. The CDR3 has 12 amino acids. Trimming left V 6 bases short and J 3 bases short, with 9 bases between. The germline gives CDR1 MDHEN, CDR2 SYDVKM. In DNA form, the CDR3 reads TGTGCCAGCAGGCCCGGAGACTACGAGCAGTACTTC. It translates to CASRPGDYEQYF.

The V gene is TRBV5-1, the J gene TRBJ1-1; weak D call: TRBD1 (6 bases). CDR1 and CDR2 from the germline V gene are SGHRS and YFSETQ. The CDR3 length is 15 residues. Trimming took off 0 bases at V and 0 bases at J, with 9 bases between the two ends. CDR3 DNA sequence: TGCGCCAGCAGCTTGGGTACAGGGATGAACACTGAAGCTTTCTTT. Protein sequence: CASSLGTGMNTEAFF. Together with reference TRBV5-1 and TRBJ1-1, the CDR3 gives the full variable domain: KAGVTQTPRYLIKTRGQQVTLSCSPISGHRSVSWYQQTPGQGLQFLFEYFSETQRNKGNFPGRFSGRQFSNSRSEMNVSTLELGDSALYLCASSLGTGMNTEAFFGQGTRLTVV.

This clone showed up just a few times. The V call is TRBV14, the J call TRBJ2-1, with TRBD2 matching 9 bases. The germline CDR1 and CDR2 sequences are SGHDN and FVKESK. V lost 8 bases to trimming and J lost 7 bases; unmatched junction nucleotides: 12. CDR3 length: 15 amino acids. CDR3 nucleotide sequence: TGTGCCAGCGGACCTTTAGCGGGAGCAGGGAATGAGCAGTTCTTC. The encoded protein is CASGPLAGAGNEQFF.

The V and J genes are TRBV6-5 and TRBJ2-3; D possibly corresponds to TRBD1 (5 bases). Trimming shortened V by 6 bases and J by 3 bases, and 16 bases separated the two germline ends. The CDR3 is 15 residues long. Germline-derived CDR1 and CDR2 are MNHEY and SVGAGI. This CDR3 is CASRPGRVVTDTQYF. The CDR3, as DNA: TGTGCCAGCAGGCCGGGCAGGGTCGTTACAGATACGCAGTATTTT.